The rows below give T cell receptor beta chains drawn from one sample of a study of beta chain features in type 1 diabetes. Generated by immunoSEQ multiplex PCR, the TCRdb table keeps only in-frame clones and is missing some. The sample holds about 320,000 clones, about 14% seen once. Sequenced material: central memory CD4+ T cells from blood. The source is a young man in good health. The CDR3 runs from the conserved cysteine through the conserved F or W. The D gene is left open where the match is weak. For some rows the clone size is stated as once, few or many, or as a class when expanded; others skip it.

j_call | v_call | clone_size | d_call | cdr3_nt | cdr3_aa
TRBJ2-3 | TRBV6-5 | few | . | TGTGCCAGCAGTTACGGGGCCGAACGGACAGATACGCAGTATTTT | CASSYGAERTDTQYF
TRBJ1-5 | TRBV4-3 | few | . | TGCGCCAGCAGCCAAGATGGGTCAAGCAATCAGCCCCAGCATTTT | CASSQDGSSNQPQHF
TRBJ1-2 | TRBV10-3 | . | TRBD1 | TGTGCCATCAGGGGACTACAGGGGGAGGATGGCTACACCTTC | CAIRGLQGEDGYTF
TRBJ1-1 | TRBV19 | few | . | TGTGCCAGTAGTGAGCCGACGGGTTGGAGGACTGAAGCTTTCTTT | CASSEPTGWRTEAFF
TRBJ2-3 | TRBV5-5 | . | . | TGCGCCAGCAGCCAAGATAGAGGGGCCAGGGTAGATACGCAGTATTTT | CASSQDRGARVDTQYF
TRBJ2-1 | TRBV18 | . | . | TGTGCCAGCTCACCGAATGGAGGCACTGAGCAGTTCTTC | CASSPNGGTEQFF
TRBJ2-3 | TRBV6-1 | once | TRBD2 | TGTGCCAGCAGTGAAGGGTGGGAGGGGTACACAGATACGCAGTATTTT | CASSEGWEGYTDTQYF
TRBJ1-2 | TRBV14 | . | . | TGTGCCAGCAGCCAAGTCAATGTCGGTGGCTACACCTTC | CASSQVNVGGYTF
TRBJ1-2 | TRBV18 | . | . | TGTGCCAGCTCACGAGGTAGCGGGGGCGGCTACACCTTC | CASSRGSGGGYTF
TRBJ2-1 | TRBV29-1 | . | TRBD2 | TGCAGCGTCCCACTAGCGTCCGGGTCGGCGCAGTTCTTC | CSVPLASGSAQFF
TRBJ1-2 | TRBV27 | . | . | TGTGCCAGCAGTTCTTCACTCCTAGGCCGTGTTGAATATCGCTACACCTTC | CASSSSLLGRVEYRYTF
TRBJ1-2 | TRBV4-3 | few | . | TGCGCCAGCAGCCAGGTTCAGCAGGCTAACTATGGCTACACCTTC | CASSQVQQANYGYTF
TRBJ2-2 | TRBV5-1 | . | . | TGCGCCAGCAGCTTGGCCGGGACCCAAACCGGGGAGCTGTTTTTT | CASSLAGTQTGELFF
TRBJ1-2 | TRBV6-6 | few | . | TGTGCCAGCAGTAGACAGGAGGGCTATGGCTACACCTTC | CASSRQEGYGYTF
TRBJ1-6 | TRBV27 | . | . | TGTGCCAGCAGATTCGAGAGGGGACGAAATTCACCCCTCCACTTT | CASRFERGRNSPLHF
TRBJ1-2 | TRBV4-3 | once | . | TGCGCCAGCAGCCAAGTCGGAGGGGCGGACGAGGGCTACACCTTC | CASSQVGGADEGYTF
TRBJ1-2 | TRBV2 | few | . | TGTGCCAGCAATACGGGTCACTATGGCTACACCTTC | CASNTGHYGYTF
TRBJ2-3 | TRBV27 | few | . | TGTGCCAGCAGTTCCCCAGGGTATCCCACAGATACGCAGTATTTT | CASSSPGYPTDTQYF
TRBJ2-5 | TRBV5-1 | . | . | TGCGCCAGCAGCTTGTTTCTGGGGTCGGAGACCCAGTACTTC | CASSLFLGSETQYF
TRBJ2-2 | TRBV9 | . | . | TGTGCCAGCAGCGACGGGGCCATGGGGTCCGGGGAGCTGTTTTTT | CASSDGAMGSGELFF
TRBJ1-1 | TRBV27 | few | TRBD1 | TGTGCCAGCAGTTTAAACGGAGGGCGACAGGGTAAGGCTGAAGCTTTCTTT | CASSLNGGRQGKAEAFF
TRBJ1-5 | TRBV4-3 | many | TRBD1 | TGCGCCAGCAGCCAAGATGCACAGGGGCATCAGCCCCAGCATTTT | CASSQDAQGHQPQHF
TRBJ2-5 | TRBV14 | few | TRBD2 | TGTGCCAGCAGCCAGACTAGCCGACAAGAGACCCAGTACTTC | CASSQTSRQETQYF
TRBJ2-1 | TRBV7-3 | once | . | TGTGCCAGCAGCTTAGGGGTTAGGCCCTACAATGAGCAGTTCTTC | CASSLGVRPYNEQFF
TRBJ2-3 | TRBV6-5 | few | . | TGTGCCAGCAGCCGCGACAGCACAGATACGCAGTATTTT | CASSRDSTDTQYF
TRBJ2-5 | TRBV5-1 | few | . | TGCGCCAGCAGCTCGACTAACCCGGAGACCCAGTACTTC | CASSSTNPETQYF
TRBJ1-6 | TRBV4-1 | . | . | TGCGCCAGCAGCCAAGCCAGCCGTAATTCACCCCTCCACTTT | CASSQASRNSPLHF
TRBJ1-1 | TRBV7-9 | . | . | TGTGCCAGCAGCTACTCGACAGTTGCTGAAGCTTTCTTT | CASSYSTVAEAFF